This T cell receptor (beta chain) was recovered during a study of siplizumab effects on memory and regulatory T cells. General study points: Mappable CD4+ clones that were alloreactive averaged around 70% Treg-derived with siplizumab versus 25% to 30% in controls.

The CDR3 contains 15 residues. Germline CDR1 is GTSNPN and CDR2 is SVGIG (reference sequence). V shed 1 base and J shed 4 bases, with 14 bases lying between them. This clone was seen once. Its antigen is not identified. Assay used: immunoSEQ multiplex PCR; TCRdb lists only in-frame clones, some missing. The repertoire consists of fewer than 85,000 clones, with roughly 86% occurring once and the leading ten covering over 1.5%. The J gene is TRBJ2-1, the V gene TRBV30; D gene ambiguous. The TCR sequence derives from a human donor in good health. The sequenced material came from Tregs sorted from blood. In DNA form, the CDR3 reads TGTGCCTGGAGTGAAGGTCCCTCATCTTACAATGAGCAGTTCTTC. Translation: CAWSEGPSSYNEQFF.